This TCR beta chain is drawn from a study of blood T cell repertoires in COVID-19. Generated by immunoSEQ multiplex PCR, the TCRdb table keeps only in-frame clones and is missing some. The sample lists some 300,000 clones, approximately 89% occurring once. With 4 bases clipped from V and 4 bases from J, the junction kept 5 bases outside the gene matches. From germline, CDR1 is SEHNR and CDR2 FQNEAQ (reference sequence). The CDR3 loop spans 14 amino acids. Sequencing was done on a sample of PBMCs or T cells enriched from blood (not recorded which). This clonotype was obtained from a woman aged 45-65 years who had been exposed to COVID-19. This rearrangement joins TRBV7-9 to TRBJ2-7, with TRBD2 identical over 9 bases. CDR3 DNA: TGTGCCAGCAGCTCTCTAGCGGGGAGATACGAGCAGTACTTC. Amino acids: CASSSLAGRYEQYF.